This is a list of T cell receptor beta chains from one sample in a study of T cell repertoires in cytomegalovirus infection. Each CDR3 protein gets one entry after TCRdb re-called the reads with MiXCR. Counted here are fewer than 250,000 distinct CDR3 sequences, around 12% occurring once; the ten biggest clones make up approximately 1.6%. The sample was PBMCs. Receptor source: a human donor in good health (CMV status not recorded). Some clones in this sample may be carry-over from other donors' samples. Both conserved end residues are part of each CDR3. A D gene is named only where the DNA matches it firmly. The listing skips clone size in some rows; elsewhere it reads once, few, many or a size class.

DNA: TGTGCCACTTCGGGACAGACGCTCTATGGCTACACCTTC
CDR3: CATSGQTLYGYTF
D: TRBD1
V: TRBV25-1
J: TRBJ1-2
size: -

DNA: TGTGCCAGCAGCTTATCAAGGGGGGAGAACACCGGGGAGCTGTTTTTT
CDR3: CASSLSRGENTGELFF
D: -
V: TRBV7-8
J: TRBJ2-2
size: many

DNA: TGTGCCAGCAGTTCAGACAGGGGGACCTACGAGCAGTACTTC
CDR3: CASSSDRGTYEQYF
D: TRBD1
V: TRBV12-3/TRBV12-4
J: TRBJ2-7
size: many

DNA: TGTGCCAGCAGTTACTTACAGGGAATCGAGCAGTACTTC
CDR3: CASSYLQGIEQYF
D: -
V: TRBV6-5
J: TRBJ2-7
size: once

DNA: TGTGCCAGCACCTACCCGACACAGGTTAACACCGGGGAGCTGTTTTTT
CDR3: CASTYPTQVNTGELFF
D: -
V: TRBV7-2
J: TRBJ2-2
size: many

DNA: TGTGCCAGTAGTATAGGGGGTGGCACTGAAGCTTTCTTT
CDR3: CASSIGGGTEAFF
D: -
V: TRBV19
J: TRBJ1-1
size: many

DNA: TGTGCCAGAAGGTATGGGGATGAGCAGTTCTTC
CDR3: CARRYGDEQFF
D: -
V: TRBV3-1
J: TRBJ2-1
size: -

DNA: TGTGCCAGCAGTGCCGACAGGGGGCAATATCAGCCCCAGCATTTT
CDR3: CASSADRGQYQPQHF
D: TRBD1
V: TRBV2
J: TRBJ1-5
size: -

DNA: TGTGCCAGCAGCCCCACCGTGGTGGTTTCTTCGTACGAGCAGTACTTC
CDR3: CASSPTVVVSSYEQYF
D: -
V: TRBV5-6
J: TRBJ2-7
size: -

DNA: TGTGCCAGTAGTATCGAGTTCTCTGGAAACACCATATATTTT
CDR3: CASSIEFSGNTIYF
D: -
V: TRBV19
J: TRBJ1-3
size: few

DNA: TGTGCCAGCAGCTTGGGACGGTTCCAAGAGACCCAGTACTTC
CDR3: CASSLGRFQETQYF
D: -
V: TRBV5-4
J: TRBJ2-5
size: once

DNA: TGTGCCAGCAGTTTAAAGGGGAGTTCCGCGGCTTTCTTT
CDR3: CASSLKGSSAAFF
D: -
V: TRBV12-3/TRBV12-4
J: TRBJ1-1
size: -

DNA: TGTGCCAGCAGCCAAGCGTCTAGCGGGGCTTTCAATGAGCAGTTCTTC
CDR3: CASSQASSGAFNEQFF
D: TRBD2
V: TRBV4-2
J: TRBJ2-1
size: few

DNA: TGTGCCAGCAGGGAGGGGAGGGCGGCCTACGAGCAGTACTTC
CDR3: CASREGRAAYEQYF
D: TRBD2
V: TRBV2
J: TRBJ2-7
size: -

DNA: TGTGCCACCACCGACAGGACCCCTAATCAGCCCCAGCATTTT
CDR3: CATTDRTPNQPQHF
D: -
V: TRBV6-2/TRBV6-3
J: TRBJ1-5
size: many

DNA: TGTGCCAGCTCACCATTGATAGAAAACACTGAAGCTTTCTTT
CDR3: CASSPLIENTEAFF
D: -
V: TRBV18
J: TRBJ1-1
size: -

DNA: TGTGCCAGCAGCTTGAACCGGGACTCTGGAAACACCATATATTTT
CDR3: CASSLNRDSGNTIYF
D: -
V: TRBV7-8
J: TRBJ1-3
size: many

DNA: TGTGCCAGCAGTCCCGGGACTAGCGGGATCTACATTGAGCAGTTCTTC
CDR3: CASSPGTSGIYIEQFF
D: TRBD2
V: TRBV6-2/TRBV6-3
J: TRBJ2-1
size: many

DNA: TGTGCCACCTACCGGGGGGAGCCCAGTGGGGCCGAGCAGTACTTC
CDR3: CATYRGEPSGAEQYF
D: TRBD2
V: TRBV6-1
J: TRBJ2-7
size: many

DNA: TGTGCCAGCAGTTATGGACTAGGTAGCGGAATCACAGATACGCAGTATTTT
CDR3: CASSYGLGSGITDTQYF
D: TRBD2
V: TRBV11-2
J: TRBJ2-3
size: few

DNA: TGTGCCAGCAGCTTAGCCGGGAGGGTGGGGGAGACCCAGTACTTC
CDR3: CASSLAGRVGETQYF
D: TRBD2
V: TRBV7-2
J: TRBJ2-5
size: -

DNA: TGTGCCAGCAGTGACACAGGTGGATCCTACAATGAGCAGTTCTTC
CDR3: CASSDTGGSYNEQFF
D: -
V: TRBV27
J: TRBJ2-1
size: -

DNA: TGTGCCAGCAGGGGCTACGGCACAGATACGCAGTATTTT
CDR3: CASRGYGTDTQYF
D: -
V: TRBV6-2/TRBV6-3
J: TRBJ2-3
size: few

DNA: TGTGCCAGCAGCTTAACAGCGCCCCCATCGACCGGGGAGCTGTTTTTT
CDR3: CASSLTAPPSTGELFF
D: -
V: TRBV7-6
J: TRBJ2-2
size: many

DNA: TGTGCCAGCTCACCAAGGGCAGTAAGCTCCTACGAGCAGTACTTC
CDR3: CASSPRAVSSYEQYF
D: -
V: TRBV18
J: TRBJ2-7
size: many